This T cell receptor (beta chain) was identified in a study of cytomegalovirus exposure and HLA in healthy donors. Study overall: Unique TCR beta sequences numbering about 100 million came from 150 million to 200 million T cells in an earlier analysis. A data release that came early held 75 million to 85 million unique TCRs from HLA-typed donors.

Germline lookup yields CDR1 MNHNS and CDR2 SASEGT. V was pared by 3 bases and J by 4 bases, with 13 bases between. CDR3 length equals 15 residues. This clone was picked up a small number of times. With 60 Vbeta and 13 Jbeta primers, the PCR was carried out. TCRdb's table, derived via immunoSEQ multiplex PCR, lists solely in-frame clones and lacks some. In the table there are around 130,000 clones, around 81% of which are singletons. Sequenced: PBMCs. This TCR was sampled from a woman aged 40 to 49 in good health and CMV-seronegative. The chain links TRBV6-1 to TRBJ1-5; D might be TRBD1 (5 bases). CDR3 protein: CASSDGQGWNQPQHF. The CDR3 DNA sequence: TGTGCCAGCAGTGACGGCCAGGGATGGAATCAGCCCCAGCATTTT.